Below are 12 T cell receptor beta chains sequenced from a single sample in a study of tumor-infiltrating lymphocytes in primary liver carcinoma. Investigators took RNA and DNA out together from 20-30 mg of unsorted bulk tissue. Production of TCR beta cDNA used around 500 ng total RNA together with a constant-region primer. Construction of TCR beta libraries relied on three successive nested multiplex PCR rounds employing slightly modified ARM-PCR. It was with TRBV1-TRBV30 forward primers and a C-beta reverse primer that the first two PCR rounds were run, at roughly 9 cycles each. TCRdb re-analysed the multiplex PCR reads in MiXCR, keeping a single row per CDR3 protein. The table includes around 37,000 distinct CDR3 sequences, 75% detected once. Sequencing input: tumor-adjacent normal liver tissue. These receptors originate from a man aged 35 to 55 with primary liver carcinoma and hepatitis B virus infection.

On this clonotype itself: Sequence at one end of the junction differs from germline and may be a read error. The J gene is TRBJ2-1, the V gene TRBV14, with D possibly being TRBD2 (7 bases). The CDR3 consists of 14 residues. Germline V gene data show CDR1 as SGHDN and CDR2 as FVKESK. The CDR3 loop reads CACSPQGGADEQFF. CDR3 sequence (DNA): TGTGCCTGCAGCCCACAGGGAGGGGCGGATGAGCAGTTCTTC.

This clonotype is medium-sized within its sample. V gene TRBV4-3 combines with J gene TRBJ2-5; 7 nucleotides line up with TRBD2. The CDR3 runs to 14 residues. The V gene's germline CDR1 is LGHNA and CDR2 YSLEER. J gave up 5 bases and V 2 bases, and 5 bases lay outside the gene matches. The CDR3 DNA is TGCGCCAGCAGCCAAAACTGGGGGGGGGAGACCCAGTACTTC. Translated: CASSQNWGGETQYF.

This clonotype was recorded once. The junction and the germline gene differ at one end; a read error may be behind it. The chain is built from TRBV13 and TRBJ2-3, with 11 bases fitting TRBD1. Germline V gene lookup returns CDR1 PRHDT and CDR2 FYEKMQ (reference sequence). The CDR3 runs 15 residues. CDR3 amino acids: CTSSPGTGGTDTQYF. DNA for the CDR3: TGTACCAGCAGCCCTGGGACAGGGGGTACAGATACGCAGTATTTT. Full variable domain (outside the CDR3, taken from reference TRBV13 and TRBJ2-3): AAGVIQSPRHLIKEKRETATLKCYPIPRHDTVYWYQQGPGQDPQFLISFYEKMQSDKGSIPDRFSAQQFSDYHSELNMSSLELGDSALYFCTSSPGTGGTDTQYFGPGTRLTVL.

With respect to this clonotype: This could be a read error, since a much larger clone is one nucleotide away. The rearrangement links TRBV2 to TRBJ2-1; TRBD1 matches at 8 bases. Germline values: CDR1 SNHLY, CDR2 FYNNEI. The CDR3 covers 13 residues. The CDR3 spells CTSRTGQAGGQFF. The DNA of the CDR3 is TGTACCAGCAGGACAGGGCAAGCAGGAGGGCAGTTCTTC.

Notes on this clonotype: Sequence at one end of the junction differs from germline and may be a read error. The J gene is TRBJ2-1, the V gene TRBV6-5; 10 positions match TRBD2. Per the germline V gene, CDR1 is MNHEY and CDR2 is SVGAGI. This CDR3 region has 13 residues. The CDR3 nucleotides are TGCGCCATCACTTCTAGCGGGAGCGATGAGCAGTTCTTC. As protein: CAITSSGSDEQFF.

With respect to this clonotype: The germline gene is not matched at one end of the junction; a read error may be the cause. The rearrangement links TRBV11-2 to TRBJ2-1; D is ambiguous. In germline, CDR1 is SGHAT, CDR2 FQNNGV. This CDR3 is built from 13 residues. CDR3 residues: CTSSLGLADEQFF. In DNA form, the CDR3 reads TGTACCAGCAGCTTAGGATTAGCCGATGAGCAGTTCTTC.

Turning to this clonotype: At one boundary the junction diverges from the germline segment, which might be a read error. This chain joins TRBV12-3 or TRBV12-4 and TRBJ1-1, with D uncertain. The CDR3 length is 14 residues. The CDR3 here is CASSFGSGNTEAFF. The CDR3 coding sequence is TGCGCCAGCAGTTTCGGGTCAGGGAACACTGAAGCTTTCTTT.

CDR3 loop: CASSKTSGGQGAEQYF. CDR3 bases: TGTGCCAGTAGCAAGACTAGCGGAGGTCAAGGGGCCGAGCAGTACTTC. The chain couples TRBV5-4 to TRBJ2-7; TRBD2 agrees at 9 bases. The CDR3 runs to 16 residues. J lost 6 bases, V lost 8 bases, and 18 bases had no gene match. Germline V gives CDR1 SGHNT, CDR2 YYREEE (reference sequence).

As concerns this clonotype: Because it lacks the conserved phenylalanine or tryptophan at the end, this CDR3 is likely a read error. The V gene is TRBV5-5, the J gene TRBJ1-3; D gene ambiguous. Germline CDR1 and CDR2: SGHKS and YYEKEE (reference sequence). The CDR3 runs 17 residues. The V end was cut by 4 bases, the J end by 1 base, with 18 bases between. CDR3 region: CASSAWTDHFSGNTIYL. The CDR3 coding sequence is TGTGCCAGCAGCGCCTGGACGGATCACTTTTCTGGAAACACCATATATCTT.

This clonotype is medium-sized in the sample. The chain couples TRBV6-2 or TRBV6-3 to TRBJ2-5; D not certain. The CDR3 length is 12 residues. Trimming left V 6 bases short and J 5 bases short, with 10 bases between. Germline V gives CDR1 MNHEY, CDR2 SVGEGT. CDR3 nucleotides: TGTGCCAGCAGCCCCTCGGATGAGACCCAGTACTTC. This sequence encodes CASSPSDETQYF.

V and J are TRBV11-3 and TRBJ2-3; maybe TRBD1 (6 bases). CDR3 length equals 13 residues. Deletions cut 5 bases from V and 12 bases from J, with 18 bases between. CDR1 is SGHNT and CDR2 is YENEEA in the germline V gene. CDR3 loop: CASSVLSGDIQYF. The CDR3 nucleotides read TGTGCCAGCAGCGTTTTATCAGGGGATATACAGTATTTT.

This clonotype has only a few counts. This rearrangement joins TRBV10-2 to TRBJ1-1, with unresolved D. V gave up 4 bases and J gave up 12 bases, with 18 bases separating them. The germline CDR1 and CDR2 sequences are WSHSY and SAAADI. The CDR3 contains 13 residues. CDR3 in amino acids: CASSGVENTETFF. CDR3 bases: TGCGCCAGCAGTGGAGTAGAAAACACTGAGACTTTCTTT.